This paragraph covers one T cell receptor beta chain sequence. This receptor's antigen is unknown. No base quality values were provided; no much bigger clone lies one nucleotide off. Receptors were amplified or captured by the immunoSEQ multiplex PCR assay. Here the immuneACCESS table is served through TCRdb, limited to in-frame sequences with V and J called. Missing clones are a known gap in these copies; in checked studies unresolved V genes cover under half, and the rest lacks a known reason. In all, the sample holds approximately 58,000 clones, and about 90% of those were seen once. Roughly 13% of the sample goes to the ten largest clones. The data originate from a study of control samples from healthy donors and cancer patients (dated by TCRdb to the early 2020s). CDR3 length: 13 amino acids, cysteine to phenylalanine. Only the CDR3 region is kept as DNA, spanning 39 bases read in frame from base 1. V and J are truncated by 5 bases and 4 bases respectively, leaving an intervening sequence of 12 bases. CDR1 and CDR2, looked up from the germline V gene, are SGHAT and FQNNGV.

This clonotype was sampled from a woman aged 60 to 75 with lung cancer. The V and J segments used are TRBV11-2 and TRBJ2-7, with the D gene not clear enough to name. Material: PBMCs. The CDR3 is CASSPGIFYEQYF. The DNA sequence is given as TGTGCCAGCAGCCCTGGGATCTTTTACGAGCAGTACTTC.